Sequencing of this T cell receptor beta chain was carried out in a study of blood T cell repertoires in COVID-19. Study background: COVID-19 samples from acute and convalescent phases originated in the United States, Italy and Spain. The analysed material was cDNA or gDNA that came from T cells, B-cell-depleted T cells, or PBMCs.

In its sample, this clone was seen a few times. Original analysis: Reference gene primers were amplified, and this amplification served to estimate nucleated cell counts. Sequencing was performed with immunoSEQ multiplex PCR; in TCRdb, only in-frame clones are kept and a portion is missing. That table furnishes V, J and clone size, whereas the DNA furnished D and trimming. The sample lists roughly 130,000 clones; about four fifths were seen once. The CDR3 runs 15 residues. Germline V lookup: CDR1 LGHDT, CDR2 YNNKEL (reference sequence). After removal of 4 bases from V and 5 bases from J, the junction contained 11 bases not matched to a gene.

The sequenced sample was peripheral blood. The chain has TRBV3-1 (or the pseudogene TRBV3-2) and TRBJ2-7, with 7 bases that match TRBD1. This clonotype originated in a woman aged 80 or over with acute or convalescent COVID-19. The CDR3, as DNA: TGTGCCAGCAGCCTGCAACAGGGGAGAGTCAACGAGCAGTACTTC. It translates to CASSLQQGRVNEQYF.